This T cell receptor (beta chain) was recovered during a study of identifying expanded T cells in peripheral blood. Per germline, CDR1 MRHNA and CDR2 SNTAGT. The V gene end was trimmed by 4 bases and the J gene end by 2 bases; junction bases not matched to a gene: 6. CDR3 length: 16 amino acids. TCRdb's copy holds only in-frame clones and misses some; the assay was immunoSEQ multiplex PCR. The sample has about 130,000 clones; approximately 86% are singletons. The TCR comes from a person aged 18 to 75 in good health. The rearrangement uses TRBV6-4 and TRBJ1-5; TRBD1 agrees at 9 bases. Sequenced material: blood. CDR3 coding DNA: TGTGCCAGCAGTGGAAACCGGGACAGGGGCAATCAGCCCCAGCATTTT. This codes for CASSGNRDRGNQPQHF.